The rows below give T cell receptor beta chains drawn from one sample of a study of memory CD4+ T cells and cytomegalovirus serostatus. Repertoires were generated with immunoSEQ multiplex PCR, while TCRdb's copy carries only in-frame clones and drops some. This table holds 60,000 to 70,000 clones, about three quarters found once. Sample: memory CD4+ T cells from blood. The receptors were sampled from an adult in good health and CMV-seropositive. The CDR3 runs from the conserved cysteine through the conserved F or W. The D gene is left open where the match is weak. Some rows have no size entry. The others give once, few or many, or a class for an expanded clone.

NA	TRBV11-2	TRBJ1-2	once	CASSSPKWYGSHGYTF	TGTGCCAGCAGCTCCCCGAAGTGGTATGGGTCCCATGGCTACACCTTC
NA	TRBV5-1	TRBJ2-7	NA	CASSFRQEPTYEQYF	TGCGCCAGCAGCTTTAGACAGGAGCCTACCTACGAGCAGTACTTC
NA	TRBV5-1	TRBJ2-7	NA	CASRPQELATYEQYF	TGCGCCAGCAGGCCGCAGGAATTAGCCACCTACGAGCAGTACTTC
NA	TRBV10-3	TRBJ1-2	NA	CAISEPMTDVYSYGYTF	TGTGCCATCAGTGAGCCGATGACGGACGTATATAGCTATGGCTACACCTTC
TRBD1	TRBV5-5	TRBJ2-7	few	CASSFDRGVPYEQYF	TGTGCCAGCAGTTTTGACAGGGGCGTTCCTTACGAGCAGTACTTC
TRBD1	TRBV30	TRBJ2-5	NA	CAWRTTGGAEETQYF	TGTGCCTGGAGGACCACAGGGGGCGCGGAAGAGACCCAGTACTTC
TRBD2	TRBV11-3	TRBJ2-1	once	CASSSTIAGGPNYNEQFF	TGTGCCAGCAGCTCGACAATAGCGGGAGGGCCTAATTACAATGAGCAGTTCTTC
NA	TRBV9	TRBJ2-5	NA	CASSPSPLRADPGETQYF	TGTGCCAGCAGCCCCTCTCCCCTGCGGGCCGACCCGGGGGAGACCCAGTACTTC
TRBD1	TRBV19	TRBJ2-3	medium-sized	CASKGVTLGQGGPDTQYF	TGTGCCAGTAAAGGTGTGACATTGGGACAGGGAGGTCCAGATACGCAGTATTTT
NA	TRBV7-2	TRBJ2-4	NA	CASSLGPQGGNIQYF	TGTGCCAGCAGCTTAGGACCTCAGGGGGGAAACATTCAGTACTTC
NA	TRBV6-6	TRBJ1-1	NA	CASSYSGRVPEAFF	TGTGCCAGCAGTTACTCCGGCAGGGTACCTGAAGCTTTCTTT
NA	TRBV5-4	TRBJ2-3	NA	CASSLEAGTRDTQYF	TGTGCCAGCAGCTTGGAGGCGGGGACCAGGGATACGCAGTATTTT
TRBD1	TRBV2	TRBJ1-6	NA	CASTQGMGSRGLYNSPLHF	TGTGCCAGCACCCAAGGGATGGGGTCCAGGGGGCTTTATAATTCACCCCTCCACTTT
NA	TRBV6-5	TRBJ2-3	NA	CASKSAATTDTQYF	TGTGCCAGCAAGAGTGCGGCGACCACAGATACGCAGTATTTT
NA	TRBV6-1	TRBJ1-4	few	CASSEDLRIEKLFF	TGTGCCAGCAGTGAAGATCTGCGAATCGAAAAACTGTTTTTT
NA	TRBV2	TRBJ2-6	NA	CASYLHRAGANVLTF	TGTGCCAGCTACCTACACAGGGCTGGGGCCAACGTCCTGACTTTC
NA	TRBV6-5	TRBJ1-3	many	CASAERGTSGNTIYF	TGTGCCAGCGCGGAGAGGGGAACTAGTGGAAACACCATATATTTT
TRBD2	TRBV9	TRBJ2-7	NA	CASSPGGLAATYEQYF	TGTGCCAGCAGCCCTGGAGGGCTAGCGGCCACCTACGAGCAGTACTTC
NA	TRBV5-8	TRBJ2-7	NA	CASSLPVSYEQYF	TGTGCCAGCAGCTTGCCAGTCTCCTACGAGCAGTACTTC
NA	TRBV5-4	TRBJ2-3	NA	CASSLGLATDTQYF	TGTGCCAGCAGCTTGGGGCTAGCCACAGATACGCAGTATTTT
TRBD1	TRBV19	TRBJ1-2	NA	CASSPWRQGNYGYTF	TGTGCCAGTAGCCCATGGAGACAGGGCAACTATGGCTACACCTTC
NA	TRBV30	TRBJ1-6	NA	CAWSRGGFLGNSPLHF	TGTGCCTGGAGTCGTGGCGGGTTCTTGGGCAATTCACCCCTCCACTTT
NA	TRBV19	TRBJ1-2	NA	CASSARRTNYGYTF	TGTGCCAGTAGTGCCAGGAGAACCAACTATGGCTACACCTTC
NA	TRBV15	TRBJ2-4	NA	CATSRDRANKNIQYF	TGTGCCACCAGCAGAGACAGGGCTAACAAAAACATTCAGTACTTC
TRBD1	TRBV6-4	TRBJ1-6	NA	CASSATWDSNSPLHF	TGTGCCAGCAGTGCAACCTGGGACAGTAATTCACCCCTCCACTTT
TRBD2	TRBV28	TRBJ2-2	NA	CASGSSGRGNTGELFF	TGTGCCAGCGGATCTAGCGGGAGGGGTAACACCGGGGAGCTGTTTTTT
NA	TRBV5-1	TRBJ2-3	NA	CASLRGGEGTDTQYF	TGCGCCAGCCTCCGGGGCGGGGAGGGCACAGATACGCAGTATTTT
TRBD1	TRBV5-1	TRBJ2-7	NA	CASSEQGGEQYF	TGCGCCAGCAGTGAACAGGGGGGCGAGCAGTACTTC
NA	TRBV19	TRBJ1-6	NA	CARRFPCASYNSPLHF	TGTGCCAGGCGGTTCCCTTGTGCCTCCTATAATTCACCCCTCCACTTT
NA	TRBV25-1	TRBJ2-2	once	CASSESLGGELFF	TGTGCCAGCAGTGAATCTCTAGGCGGGGAGCTGTTTTTT
NA	TRBV2	TRBJ1-4	NA	CASSVSAFEKLFF	TGTGCCAGCAGTGTCTCGGCTTTCGAAAAACTGTTTTTT
TRBD2	TRBV13	TRBJ2-1	NA	CASSLTSGGTGKQFF	TGTGCCAGCAGCTTGACTAGCGGGGGGACAGGCAAGCAGTTCTTC
NA	TRBV28	TRBJ2-4	few	CASSSGHDRGKNIQYF	TGTGCCAGCAGTTCCGGACACGACCGGGGCAAAAACATTCAGTACTTC
TRBD2	TRBV19	TRBJ2-1	NA	CASGTSGYNEQFF	TGTGCCAGCGGGACTAGCGGCTACAATGAGCAGTTCTTC
NA	TRBV7-8	TRBJ1-4	NA	CASSLLGNEKLFF	TGTGCCAGCAGCTTACTCGGGAATGAAAAACTGTTTTTT
TRBD1	TRBV2	TRBJ2-2	NA	CASRTGQGGTGELFF	TGTGCCAGCAGAACGGGACAGGGGGGAACCGGGGAGCTGTTTTTT
NA	TRBV6-5	TRBJ2-7	NA	CASRPTGYKVYEQYF	TGTGCCAGCAGGCCAACAGGGTATAAGGTCTACGAGCAGTACTTC
TRBD2	TRBV6-5	TRBJ2-7	NA	CASRQSGSTHYEQYF	TGTGCCAGCAGACAAAGCGGGAGCACCCACTACGAGCAGTACTTC
NA	TRBV19	TRBJ1-1	NA	CASTPSRGQSQILNTEAFF	TGTGCCAGTACCCCATCCCGGGGGCAGAGCCAAATATTGAACACTGAAGCTTTCTTT
TRBD2	TRBV4-2	TRBJ2-3	NA	CASSQSQTSGDTSTDTQYF	TGTGCCAGCAGCCAATCCCAAACTAGCGGGGATACTAGCACAGATACGCAGTATTTT
NA	TRBV18	TRBJ1-6	NA	CASSPGTLYSPLHF	TGTGCCAGCTCCCCCGGGACACTATATTCACCCCTCCACTTT
NA	TRBV7-2	TRBJ2-5	NA	CASSLVIQETQYF	TGTGCCAGCAGCTTGGTGATTCAAGAGACCCAGTACTTC